This record concerns one T cell receptor (beta chain) sequence. Germline-derived CDR1 and CDR2 are DFQATT and SNEGSKA (reference sequence). This CDR3 region has 15 residues. Trimming pared 3 bases from V and 2 bases from J, leaving 17 bases between. This specimen comes from a study of blood T cells in healthy people across ages. Primers used in a second PCR of roughly 6 to 12 cycles were a sample-barcoded 5' primer and a J-beta primer mix. Researchers report that a template-switch adaptor with 12 random nucleotides tagged each cDNA molecule. TCRdb used MiXCR to reprocess the 5' RACE reads, holding one entry per CDR3 protein. The sample consists of hundreds of thousands of distinct CDR3 sequences, more than 20% of them appearing once.

This chain links TRBV20-1 with TRBJ2-7; the D gene is possibly TRBD2 (6 bases). Sequenced: blood. The clonotype was recovered from a man between 65 and 80 years old in good health. CDR3 bases: TGCAGTGCTAGCGCTTCCCGAGGCGGGACCTACGAGCAGTACTTC. It translates to CSASASRGGTYEQYF.